What follows is one T cell receptor (beta chain) and its context. This record belongs to a study of OX40 agonist ivuxolimab in advanced cancers. This CDR3 has 13 residues. Germline V CDR1 and CDR2: SGHNT, YYREEE (reference sequence). V was cut by 0 bases and J by 3 bases, with 6 bases left in between. The repertoire was sequenced with immunoSEQ multiplex PCR; TCRdb's copy has only in-frame clones and lacks some. The sample contains about 50,000 clones, approximately 90% of which appear only once. The sample in question was CD4+ or CD8+ T cells sorted from blood, obtained in a trial of the OX40 agonist ivuxolimab. The source of this sequence is an adult with an advanced solid tumor such as melanoma, head and neck, liver or kidney cancer. The chain combines TRBV5-4 with TRBJ1-1; D is uncertain. CDR3 in DNA: TGTGCCAGCAGCTTGGGGAAAGACACTGAAGCTTTCTTT. Translation: CASSLGKDTEAFF.